What follows describes a single TCR beta chain. Its antigen is not identified. The sample comes from a study of CD8+ T cells in alopecia areata. Study-level findings and limits: TCR sharing across patients was less clear than in mice, possibly HLA-related.

Unmatched junction bases numbered 8, after V lost 5 bases and J lost 0 bases. There are 17 residues in the CDR3. Germline-derived CDR1 and CDR2 are SGHVS and FQNEAQ. Peripheral blood and lesional scalp punch biopsies came from alopecia areata patients. Sequencing relied on a cDNA template that was reverse transcribed from extracted RNA. Profiled with immunoSEQ multiplex PCR; TCRdb holds only in-frame clones, not every one. The table records 50,000 to 80,000 clones, roughly 40% of them present only once. This chain links TRBV7-8 with TRBJ2-3; 10 positions agree with TRBD1. The sample taken for sequencing was NKG2D-low CD8+ T cells sorted from blood. This receptor was identified in a human donor with alopecia areata. Written as DNA, the CDR3 is TGTGCCAGCAGCCTCGACGACAGGGGGCGAAGCACAGATACGCAGTATTTT. Translating it yields CASSLDDRGRSTDTQYF. The full variable domain, in which reference TRBV7-8 and TRBJ2-3 provide the parts outside the CDR3, is GAGVSQSPRYKVAKRGQDVALRCDPISGHVSLFWYQQALGQGPEFLTYFQNEAQLDKSGLPSDRFFAERPEGSVSTLKIQRTQQEDSAVYLCASSLDDRGRSTDTQYFGPGTRLTVL.